This TCR beta chain originates from a study of T cell responses to AZD1222 COVID-19 vaccine. Study conclusions and caveats: Epitopes outside B.1.351 and B.1.1.7 mutated regions reportedly drew nearly half of spike TCRs.

Clones were sequenced by immunoSEQ multiplex PCR, and TCRdb holds only the in-frame ones, with some missing. The sample table includes around 140,000 clones. CDR1 SQVTM and CDR2 ANQGSEA come from the germline V gene. The V and J ends lost 4 bases and 5 bases, in that order; junction bases with no gene match: 15. The CDR3 contains 16 residues. Worth noting for this clone: Its antigen is currently unknown.

Sequences were obtained from peripheral blood. The source of this sequence is an adult in good health. V is TRBV29-1 and J is TRBJ2-5; 8 nucleotides line up with TRBD2. CDR3 in DNA: TGCAGCGTTGCCGGGGGTCGCGGGGGGCCGTGGGAGACCCAGTACTTC. Translation gives CSVAGGRGGPWETQYF.